The 21 T cell receptor beta chains reported below all come from one sample, sequenced in a study of OX40 agonist ivuxolimab in advanced cancers. Method: immunoSEQ multiplex PCR; TCRdb's copy keeps in-frame clones and lacks some. The sample shows some 59,000 clones, 70% to 85% of them seen only once. Material: CD4+ or CD8+ T cells sorted from blood, obtained in a trial of the OX40 agonist ivuxolimab. Receptors were obtained from an adult with an advanced solid tumor such as melanoma, head and neck, liver or kidney cancer.

This clone was detected a few times. The V call is TRBV7-8, the J call TRBJ1-5, with a weak D call TRBD1 (5 bases). The CDR3 runs 15 residues. CDR1 is SGHVS, CDR2 FQNEAQ, per germline. Trimming stripped 1 base from V and 1 base from J, with 8 bases between. The CDR3 coding sequence is TGTGCCAGCAGCTTAGAGGGGCAGAGCAATCAGCCCCAGCATTTT. Protein sequence: CASSLEGQSNQPQHF.

The chain joins TRBV19 to TRBJ1-2; D not certain. Trimming took off 3 bases at V and 0 bases at J, with 8 bases between the two ends. This CDR3 comprises 14 residues. Germline-derived CDR1 and CDR2 are LNHDA and SQIVND (reference sequence). CDR3 in DNA: TGTGCCAGTAGTATGGTCAGAACTAACTATGGCTACACCTTC. It yields the protein CASSMVRTNYGYTF.

The CDR3 DNA is TGCGCCAGCAGGAAGGTACAGGGGCAGGCTGAAGCTTTCTTT. Translating gives CASRKVQGQAEAFF. V usage is TRBV5-1 and J usage is TRBJ1-1; TRBD1 agrees at 7 bases. Trimming removed 5 bases from V and 6 bases from J; junction bases left unmatched: 10. This CDR3 comprises 14 residues. The germline CDR1 and CDR2 sequences are SGHRS and YFSETQ.

The chain recombines TRBV28 with TRBJ2-7; D is perhaps TRBD1 or TRBD2 (5 bases each). Between the trimmed V and J ends, which lost 6 bases and 2 bases, there was a span of 11 bases. This CDR3 is 13 amino acids long. Germline V gene sequence: CDR1 MDHEN, CDR2 SYDVKM. The CDR3, as DNA: TGTGCCAGCAGCACCGGGACCCCCTACGAGCAGTACTTC. Protein: CASSTGTPYEQYF.

The chain is built from TRBV9 and TRBJ2-3; 9 bases match TRBD2. The germline V gene has CDR1 SGDLS and CDR2 YYNGEE. After removal of 4 bases from V and 0 bases from J, the junction contained 6 bases not matched to a gene. This CDR3 is built from 16 residues. The chain's CDR3 is CASSPGTSSSTDTQYF. For the CDR3, the DNA is TGTGCCAGCAGCCCGGGGACTAGCTCTAGCACAGATACGCAGTATTTT.

This chain uses TRBV7-3 with TRBJ2-1; 8 bases fit TRBD1. The CDR3 loop spans 13 amino acids. V lost 6 bases and J lost 5; bases outside the gene matches: 3. Germline CDR1 reads SGHTA; CDR2 reads FQGTGA. CDR3 in DNA: TGTGCCAGCAGTGGGACAGGCCACAATGAGCAGTTCTTC. This sequence encodes CASSGTGHNEQFF.

The chain is built from TRBV6-5 and TRBJ1-1; the D is unclear. The CDR3 consists of 13 residues. Trimming removed 4 bases from V and 4 bases from J, with 10 bases in between. Germline V CDR1 and CDR2: MNHEY, SVGAGI. The CDR3 spells CASSSSSLTEAFF. The CDR3 DNA reads TGTGCCAGCAGTTCCTCTAGTCTCACTGAAGCTTTCTTT.

This clone was seen a single time. The chain is built from TRBV28 and TRBJ2-7; the D gene is possibly TRBD2 (5 bases). Trimming removed 3 bases from V and 2 bases from J, with 11 bases in between. CDR1 and CDR2 (germline): MDHEN, SYDVKM. The length of the CDR3 is 14 residues. DNA for the CDR3: TGTGCCAGCAGTTTGCCCGGGAACACCTACGAGCAGTACTTC. Residues: CASSLPGNTYEQYF.

The V gene is TRBV9, the J gene TRBJ1-1; TRBD1 agrees at 8 bases. V was pared by 0 bases and J by 2 bases, with 3 bases of the junction left unmatched. This CDR3 has 15 residues. CDR1 SGDLS and CDR2 YYNGEE come from the germline V gene. The CDR3 DNA follows: TGTGCCAGCAGCGTAGGGACAGGGCCCAACACTGAAGCTTTCTTT. This sequence encodes CASSVGTGPNTEAFF. The variable domain in full, completed from reference TRBV9 and TRBJ1-1, reads DSGVTQTPKHLITATGQRVTLRCSPRSGDLSVYWYQQSLDQGLQFLIQYYNGEERAKGNILERFSAQQFPDLHSELNLSSLELGDSALYFCASSVGTGPNTEAFFGQGTRLTVV.

The V gene is TRBV5-4, the J gene TRBJ2-5; D remains ambiguous. Germline CDR1 is SGHNT and CDR2 is YYREEE (reference sequence). Trimming stripped 0 bases from V and 0 bases from J, with 0 bases between. The CDR3 totals 12 residues. The CDR3 loop is CASSLDQETQYF. The CDR3 nucleotides read TGTGCCAGCAGCTTGGACCAAGAGACCCAGTACTTC.

V is TRBV28 and J is TRBJ1-5; D gene uncertain. Germline V gene sequence: CDR1 MDHEN, CDR2 SYDVKM. Trimming left V 5 bases short and J 1 base short, with 9 bases between. This CDR3 comprises 14 residues. CDR3 region: CASSALNSNQPQHF. The CDR3 nucleotides are TGTGCCAGCAGTGCCCTGAACAGCAATCAGCCCCAGCATTTT.

The rearrangement links TRBV7-9 to TRBJ1-3; D not certain. Germline values: CDR1 SEHNR, CDR2 FQNEAQ (reference sequence). The V end was cut by 1 base, the J end by 0 bases, with 4 bases between. This CDR3 spans 14 amino acids. CDR3 in amino acids: CASSLDPSGNTIYF. CDR3 coding DNA: TGTGCCAGCAGCTTAGACCCCTCTGGAAACACCATATATTTT.

V gene TRBV6-5 combines with J gene TRBJ2-5, with D hard to call. Germline V CDR1 and CDR2: MNHEY, SVGAGI. Trimming shortened V by 6 bases and J by 5 bases, and 10 bases separated the two germline ends. The CDR3 covers 12 residues. In nucleotides, the CDR3 is TGTGCCAGCAGGCCGACTGGGGAGACCCAGTACTTC. It translates to CASRPTGETQYF.

V gene TRBV15 combines with J gene TRBJ1-1, with TRBD1 matching over 7 bases. Per germline, CDR1 LNHNV and CDR2 YYDKDF (reference sequence). J lost 0 bases, V lost 1 base, and 5 bases had no gene match. This CDR3 has 16 amino acids. CDR3 loop: CATSRVGTDLNTEAFF. The CDR3, as DNA: TGTGCCACCAGCAGAGTAGGGACAGATTTGAACACTGAAGCTTTCTTT.

The rearrangement links TRBV9 to TRBJ2-1; D is unclear. The CDR3 totals 16 residues. V lost 2 bases and J 0 bases, leaving 12 bases between the germline ends. CDR1 and CDR2 (germline): SGDLS, YYNGEE. CDR3 sequence (DNA): TGTGCCAGCAGCGTTTGGCAGCTGAGCTCCTACAATGAGCAGTTCTTC. The encoded protein is CASSVWQLSSYNEQFF.

The chain carries TRBV5-1 and TRBJ1-4, with D perhaps TRBD1 (6 bases). This CDR3 contains 15 residues. V was pared by 4 bases and J by 7 bases, with 17 bases between. The germline CDR1 and CDR2 sequences are SGHRS and YFSETQ. In nucleotides, the CDR3 is TGCGCCAGCAGCCCCCAAGGGGGTGTGGGTGAAAAACTGTTTTTT. Protein product: CASSPQGGVGEKLFF.

To note about this clone: Compared with germline, one end of the junction differs, possibly owing to a read error. The rearrangement uses TRBV5-3 and TRBJ1-3; D gene unclear. TRBV5-3 qualifies as an ORF whose function is uncertain. The CDR3 has 14 residues. The CDR3 DNA is TGTGCCAGCAGCTTCGGCAGGCCTGGTCCACCGTTGTATTTT. This sequence encodes CASSFGRPGPPLYF.

The chain employs TRBV5-6 and TRBJ2-7; D is tentatively TRBD1 or TRBD2 (5 bases each). The V end was cut by 0 bases, the J end by 5 bases, with 9 bases between. The CDR3 contains 13 residues. Looked up from germline, CDR1 is SGHDT and CDR2 is YYEEEE. The CDR3 bases are TGTGCCAGCAGCTTGGGAGGGGTCGACGAGCAGTACTTC. This gives the protein CASSLGGVDEQYF.

This clone was recorded a few times. The V and J genes are TRBV6-1 and TRBJ1-6, with D perhaps TRBD1 (5 bases). This CDR3 spans 15 amino acids. Trimming removed 2 bases from V and 5 bases from J, with 10 bases in between. From germline, CDR1 is MNHNS and CDR2 SASEGT. The CDR3 DNA is TGTGCCAGCAGTGAAAGGGGTCAGGATAATTCACCCCTCCACTTT. Residues: CASSERGQDNSPLHF.

The CDR3 protein is CASSYSGREGNTIYF. The CDR3 coding sequence is TGTGCCAGCAGTTACTCTGGCCGGGAGGGAAACACCATATATTTT. The chain links TRBV6-5 to TRBJ1-3; D is unclear. V lost 0 bases, J lost 4 bases, and 10 bases lay in between. The CDR3 is made up of 15 amino acids. Germline values: CDR1 MNHEY, CDR2 SVGAGI.

This clone was detected only once. The chain has TRBV7-3 and TRBJ2-1; D is ambiguous. The V end lost 4 bases, the J end lost 6 bases, and 10 bases lay between the germline ends. Germline CDR1 reads SGHTA; CDR2 reads FQGTGA. The CDR3 consists of 13 residues. For the CDR3, the DNA is TGTGCCAGCAGCTCTGGCCGGAGCAATGAGCAGTTCTTC. Its translation: CASSSGRSNEQFF.